The rows below give T cell receptor beta chains drawn from one sample of a study of human T cells and chemical hapten exposure. MiXCR, applied by TCRdb to the RACE reads, yields one record per CDR3 protein. The data contain 100,000 to 120,000 distinct CDR3 sequences, 30% to 35% of them seen just once; the ten biggest clones take up around 2.7%. The source material was whole blood, sampled in connection with sensitization to the hapten diphenylcyclopropenone (DPC). Receptors originate from a middle-aged man with alopecia areata. Some clones in this sample may be carry-over from other donors' samples. Each CDR3 is given with its conserved first and last residue. Size tells how often a clone was seen (once, few, many) or the class of an expanded clone, and some rows leave it out.

TRBJ2-1,.,TRBV20-1,CSARFWGSGHLISYNEQFF
TRBJ1-1,.,TRBV18,CASSPPGGTMNTEAFF
TRBJ1-5,.,TRBV12-3/TRBV12-4,CASSRQRYQPQHF
TRBJ2-7,many,TRBV5-5,CASSLAGLKSEQYF
TRBJ2-1,.,TRBV6-6,CASSAGQGGYNEQFF
TRBJ1-2,few,TRBV27,CASSSLSGEVRANYGYTF
TRBJ2-3,few,TRBV29-1,CSGGGYTDTQYF
TRBJ2-3,few,TRBV7-2,CASSWRTTPTDTQYF
TRBJ1-4,few,TRBV5-1,CASSLSGRQEGGFLFF
TRBJ2-5,.,TRBV12-3/TRBV12-4,CASSRQETQYF
TRBJ2-2,.,TRBV29-1,CSVEGVRGDLSNTGELFF
TRBJ2-3,.,TRBV11-2,CASSFESGMKGDTQYF
TRBJ2-2,.,TRBV12-3/TRBV12-4,CASSQSRNTGELFF
TRBJ1-1,few,TRBV11-3,CASSPDRGFDTEAFF
TRBJ2-5,.,TRBV5-1,CASGTGMGQETQYF
TRBJ2-1,.,TRBV6-2/TRBV6-3,CASSYQPLAGGGDEQFF
TRBJ1-1,.,TRBV4-2,CASSLQDTEAFF
TRBJ2-5,.,TRBV5-6,CASSWTGRQETQYF
TRBJ1-6,.,TRBV12-3/TRBV12-4,CASSLLFGRNSPLHF
TRBJ1-1,few,TRBV7-2,CASFDQIDTEAFF
TRBJ2-5,few,TRBV14,CASSLKDWWGETQYF
TRBJ1-2,.,TRBV6-2/TRBV6-3,CASSSGAGLFGYTF
TRBJ2-3,.,TRBV7-2,CASGLAPTDTQYF
TRBJ1-5,few,TRBV24-1,CATSDYSGNQPQHF
TRBJ2-1,.,TRBV15,CATKTGPVSSYNEQFF
TRBJ2-3,medium-sized,TRBV2,CASTSQGVKQYF
TRBJ1-5,few,TRBV6-5,CASRDQFSNQPQHF
TRBJ2-1,few,TRBV2,CASSEIKSSYNEQFF
TRBJ1-4,.,TRBV6-1,CASSRQSNEKLFF
TRBJ2-7,.,TRBV29-1,CSARSGGGEQYF
TRBJ2-3,.,TRBV18,CASSPDAGQGSSTDTQYF
TRBJ1-5,.,TRBV18,CASSPPGAGNQPQHF
TRBJ1-1,few,TRBV12-3/TRBV12-4,CASSSHGGINTEAFF
TRBJ1-5,few,TRBV18,CASSPTYGTGGATQPQHF
TRBJ2-5,once,TRBV28,CACRGTQETQYF
TRBJ2-1,.,TRBV19,CASSRLLLGDEQFF
TRBJ2-1,.,TRBV2,CASSRASGSYNEQFF
TRBJ2-7,many,TRBV28,CASSGTSLEFVEQYF
TRBJ1-5,.,TRBV7-9,CASSLVAGVSNQPQHF
TRBJ1-6,.,TRBV5-6,CASSSVEGYYNSPLHF
TRBJ2-5,few,TRBV27,CASSIPGGETQYF
TRBJ2-3,.,TRBV4-3,CASSLGAGTGGSDTQYF
TRBJ2-1,few,TRBV20-1,CSAPQTGAGEQFF
TRBJ2-5,.,TRBV5-1,CASSTGTSGRALETQYF
TRBJ1-2,.,TRBV20-1,CSARDLLSVPGHGYTF
TRBJ1-2,.,TRBV18,CASSPVGEGKDGYTF
TRBJ2-3,few,TRBV6-2/TRBV6-3,CASKTGSTDTQYF
TRBJ2-3,.,TRBV20-1,CSAPSGAGDDTQYF
TRBJ2-5,few,TRBV6-2/TRBV6-3,CASSSSETQYF
TRBJ1-1,few,TRBV25-1,CASSASLGNTEAFF
TRBJ2-3,.,TRBV4-2,CASSQAGVDTQYF
TRBJ2-1,few,TRBV29-1,CSVDSSVGQFF
TRBJ2-1,few,TRBV3-1,CASSQEWAAGRNEQFF